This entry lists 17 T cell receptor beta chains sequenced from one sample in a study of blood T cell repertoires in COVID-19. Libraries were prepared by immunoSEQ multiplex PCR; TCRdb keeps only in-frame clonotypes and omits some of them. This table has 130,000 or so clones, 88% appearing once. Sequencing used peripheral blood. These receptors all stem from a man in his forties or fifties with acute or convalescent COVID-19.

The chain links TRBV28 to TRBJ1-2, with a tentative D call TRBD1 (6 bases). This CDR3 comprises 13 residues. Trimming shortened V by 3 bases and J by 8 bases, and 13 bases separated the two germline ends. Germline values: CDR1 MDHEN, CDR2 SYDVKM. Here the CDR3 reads CASSFSQGRGYTF. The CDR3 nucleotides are TGTGCCAGCAGTTTCTCCCAGGGGCGCGGCTACACCTTC.

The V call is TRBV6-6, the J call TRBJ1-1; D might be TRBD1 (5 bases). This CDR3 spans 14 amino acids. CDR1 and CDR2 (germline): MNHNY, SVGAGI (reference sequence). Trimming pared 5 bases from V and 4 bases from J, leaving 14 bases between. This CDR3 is CASSHETVSTEAFF. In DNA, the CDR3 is TGTGCCAGCAGTCACGAGACAGTTTCCACTGAAGCTTTCTTT.

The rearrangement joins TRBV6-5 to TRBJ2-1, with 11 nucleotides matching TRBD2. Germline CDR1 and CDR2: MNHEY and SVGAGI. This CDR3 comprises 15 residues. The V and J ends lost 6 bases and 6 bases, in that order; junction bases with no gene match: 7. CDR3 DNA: TGTGCCAGCAGGGGTGGGACTAGCGGTAGCAATGAGCAGTTCTTC. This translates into CASRGGTSGSNEQFF.

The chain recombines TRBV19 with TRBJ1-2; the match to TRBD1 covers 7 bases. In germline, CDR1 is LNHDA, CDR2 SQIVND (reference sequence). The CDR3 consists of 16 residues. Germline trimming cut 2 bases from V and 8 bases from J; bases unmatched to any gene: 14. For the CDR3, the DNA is TGTGCCAGTAGTATATCCACAACCGGGACAGACGACGGCTACACCTTC. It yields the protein CASSISTTGTDDGYTF. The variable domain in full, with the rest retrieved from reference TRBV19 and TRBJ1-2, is DGGITQSPKYLFRKEGQNVTLSCEQNLNHDAMYWYRQDPGQGLRLIYYSQIVNDFQKGDIAEGYSVSREKKESFPLTVTSAQKNPTAFYLCASSISTTGTDDGYTFGSGTRLTVV.

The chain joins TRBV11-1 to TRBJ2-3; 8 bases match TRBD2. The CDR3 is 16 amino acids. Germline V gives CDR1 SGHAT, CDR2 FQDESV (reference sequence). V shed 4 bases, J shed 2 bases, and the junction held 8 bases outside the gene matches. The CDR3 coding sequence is TGTGCCAGCAGCTCCCTCGGGGGGGCACCCACAGATACGCAGTATTTT. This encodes CASSSLGGAPTDTQYF.

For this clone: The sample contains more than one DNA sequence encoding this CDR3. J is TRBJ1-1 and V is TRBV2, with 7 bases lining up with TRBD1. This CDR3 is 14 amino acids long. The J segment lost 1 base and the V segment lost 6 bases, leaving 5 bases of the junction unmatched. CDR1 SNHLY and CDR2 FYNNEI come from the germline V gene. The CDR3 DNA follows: TGTGCCAGCAGCTTGGACAGGACGAACACTGAAGCTTTCTTT. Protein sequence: CASSLDRTNTEAFF.

CDR3 nucleotide sequence: TGTGCCAGCAGCCCCTGGGGGGTCTCGTCCGAGCAGTACTTC. It specifies CASSPWGVSSEQYF. This chain uses TRBV6-5 with TRBJ2-7, with TRBD2 as a possible D gene (6 bases). The CDR3 consists of 14 residues. Germline CDR1 is MNHEY and CDR2 is SVGAGI. Trimming pared 6 bases from V and 6 bases from J, leaving 18 bases between.

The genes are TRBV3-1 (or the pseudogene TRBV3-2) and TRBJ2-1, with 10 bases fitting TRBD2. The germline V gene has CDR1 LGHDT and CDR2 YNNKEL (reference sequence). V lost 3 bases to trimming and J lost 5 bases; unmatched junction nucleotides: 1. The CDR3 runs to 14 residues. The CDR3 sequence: CASSQLAGDNEQFF. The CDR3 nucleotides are TGTGCCAGCAGCCAGCTAGCGGGAGACAATGAGCAGTTCTTC.

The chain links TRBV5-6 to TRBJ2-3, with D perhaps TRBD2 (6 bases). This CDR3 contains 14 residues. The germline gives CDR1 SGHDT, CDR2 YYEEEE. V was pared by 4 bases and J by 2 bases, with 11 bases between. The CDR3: CASSLLAFTDTQYF. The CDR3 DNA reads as TGTGCCAGCAGCCTACTAGCTTTCACAGATACGCAGTATTTT. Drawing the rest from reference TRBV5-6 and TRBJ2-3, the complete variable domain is DAGVTQSPTHLIKTRGQQVTLRCSPKSGHDTVSWYQQALGQGPQFIFQYYEEEERQRGNFPDRFSGHQFPNYSSELNVNALLLGDSALYLCASSLLAFTDTQYFGPGTRLTVL.

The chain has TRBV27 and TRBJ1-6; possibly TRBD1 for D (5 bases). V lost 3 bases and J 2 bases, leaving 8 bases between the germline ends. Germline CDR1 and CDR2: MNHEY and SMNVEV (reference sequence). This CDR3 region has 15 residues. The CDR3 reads CASSLAGPYNSPLHF. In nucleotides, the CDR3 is TGTGCCAGCAGTTTGGCAGGGCCCTATAATTCACCCCTCCACTTT.

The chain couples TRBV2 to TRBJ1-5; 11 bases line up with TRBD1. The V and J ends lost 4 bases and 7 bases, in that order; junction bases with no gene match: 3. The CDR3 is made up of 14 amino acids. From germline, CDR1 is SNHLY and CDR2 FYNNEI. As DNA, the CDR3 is TGTGCCAGCAGTGGGACAGGGGGCGAACAGCCCCAGCATTTT. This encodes CASSGTGGEQPQHF.

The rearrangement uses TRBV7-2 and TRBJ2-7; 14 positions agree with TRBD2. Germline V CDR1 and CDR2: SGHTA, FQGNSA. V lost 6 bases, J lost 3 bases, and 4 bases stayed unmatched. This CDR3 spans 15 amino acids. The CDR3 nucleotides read TGTGCCAGCAGACGGGGACTAGCGGGAGTCTACGAGCAGTACTTC. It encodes CASRRGLAGVYEQYF.

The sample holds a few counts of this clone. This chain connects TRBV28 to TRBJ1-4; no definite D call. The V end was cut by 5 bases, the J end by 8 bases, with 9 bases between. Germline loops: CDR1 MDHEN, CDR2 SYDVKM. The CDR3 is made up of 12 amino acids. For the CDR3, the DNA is TGTGCCAGCAGTCCTCTCAGGGAAAAACTGTTTTTT. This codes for CASSPLREKLFF.

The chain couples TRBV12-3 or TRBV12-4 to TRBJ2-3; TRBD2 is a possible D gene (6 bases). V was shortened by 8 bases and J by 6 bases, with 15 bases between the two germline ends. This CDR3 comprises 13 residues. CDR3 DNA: TGTGCCAGCGGGCGGGGAGGATTGGATACGCAGTATTTT. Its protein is CASGRGGLDTQYF.

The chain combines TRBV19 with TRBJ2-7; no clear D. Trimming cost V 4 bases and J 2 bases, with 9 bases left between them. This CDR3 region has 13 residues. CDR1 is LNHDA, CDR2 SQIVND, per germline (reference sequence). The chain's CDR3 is CASSSGRTYEQYF. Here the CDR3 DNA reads TGTGCCAGTAGTAGCGGCAGAACCTACGAGCAGTACTTC.

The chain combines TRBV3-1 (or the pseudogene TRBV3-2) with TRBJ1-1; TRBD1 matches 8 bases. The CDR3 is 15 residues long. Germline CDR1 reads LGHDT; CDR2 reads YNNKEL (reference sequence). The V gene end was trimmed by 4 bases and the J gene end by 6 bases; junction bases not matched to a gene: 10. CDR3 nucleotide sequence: TGTGCCAGCAGCCCCCGACAGGGGCCCCCGGCTGAAGCTTTCTTT. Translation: CASSPRQGPPAEAFF.

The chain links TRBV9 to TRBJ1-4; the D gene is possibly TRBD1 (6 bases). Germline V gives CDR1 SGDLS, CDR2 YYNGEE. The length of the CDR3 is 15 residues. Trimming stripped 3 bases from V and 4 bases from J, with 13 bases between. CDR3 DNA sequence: TGTGCCAGCAGCGGACCGGGGGGCCTTAATGAAAAACTGTTTTTT. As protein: CASSGPGGLNEKLFF.